The 21 T cell receptor beta chains presented below share a single source sample, sequenced in a study of blood T cell repertoires in COVID-19. Here immunoSEQ multiplex PCR was the method, and the copy in TCRdb shows in-frame clones only, minus some. The table records fewer than 200,000 clones, around four fifths of them present only once. The sequenced sample was peripheral blood. Receptors were obtained from a woman aged 65 to 85 with COVID-19, enrolled during active disease.

This clone is a singleton in its sample. The V call is TRBV19, the J call TRBJ2-5, with TRBD2 as a possible D gene (6 bases). V was trimmed by 1 base and J by 5 bases, leaving 14 bases between them. The CDR3 spans 15 residues. The germline V gene encodes CDR1 LNHDA and CDR2 SQIVND (reference sequence). The CDR3 nucleotides are TGTGCCAGTAGTATAGGAGGGACTCTAGGGGAGACCCAGTACTTC. It codes for CASSIGGTLGETQYF.

The J gene is TRBJ2-5, the V gene TRBV6-6, with 7 nucleotides matching TRBD2. V shed 5 bases and J 1 base; nucleotides not matched to a gene: 4. The CDR3 extends over 14 amino acids. Germline CDR1 reads MNHNY; CDR2 reads SVGAGI (reference sequence). The CDR3 DNA reads TGTGCCAGCAGTACCACTAGCGCCCAAGAGACCCAGTACTTC. As protein: CASSTTSAQETQYF.

This clone was counted once. This chain links TRBV5-1 with TRBJ2-1, with D unclear. Germline V gives CDR1 SGHRS, CDR2 YFSETQ. This CDR3 has 13 residues. The V end lost 0 bases, the J end lost 7 bases, and 8 bases lay between the germline ends. The CDR3 DNA is TGCGCCAGCAGCTTGGGGGCGCAAAATGAGCAGTTCTTC. Translated: CASSLGAQNEQFF. Drawing the rest from reference TRBV5-1 and TRBJ2-1, the complete variable domain is KAGVTQTPRYLIKTRGQQVTLSCSPISGHRSVSWYQQTPGQGLQFLFEYFSETQRNKGNFPGRFSGRQFSNSRSEMNVSTLELGDSALYLCASSLGAQNEQFFGPGTRLTVL.

The chain has TRBV25-1 and TRBJ2-6; 8 bases are shared with TRBD1. The V and J ends lost 2 bases and 1 base, in that order; junction bases with no gene match: 1. CDR3 size: 16 residues. Germline-derived CDR1 and CDR2 are MGHDK and SYGVNS. CDR3 coding DNA: TGTGCCAGCAGTGAAAGACAGGGGTCTGGGGCCAACGTCCTGACTTTC. Protein: CASSERQGSGANVLTF.

The genes are TRBV19 and TRBJ1-6; 8 bases align to TRBD1. This CDR3 contains 16 residues. In germline, CDR1 is LNHDA, CDR2 SQIVND (reference sequence). After removal of 4 bases from V and 7 bases from J, the junction contained 9 bases not matched to a gene. This CDR3 reads CASSTTRDRLNSPLHF. The DNA of the CDR3 is TGTGCCAGTAGTACAACCCGGGACAGGTTAAATTCACCCCTCCACTTT.

The V call is TRBV5-1, the J call TRBJ2-2, with 8 bases matching TRBD2. The CDR3 runs to 15 residues. CDR1 SGHRS and CDR2 YFSETQ come from the germline V gene. Trimming took 7 bases from V and 0 from J; bases not matched to a gene: 5. The CDR3 DNA is TGCGCCAGCCGCAGTAGCGGGACGAACACCGGGGAGCTGTTTTTT. Translated: CASRSSGTNTGELFF.

This clone was observed once. V is TRBV5-4 and J is TRBJ2-5; D call uncertain. Germline V gives CDR1 SGHNT, CDR2 YYREEE (reference sequence). The CDR3 loop spans 14 amino acids. The germline V and J ends were trimmed by 2 bases and 0 bases, with 8 bases remaining between them. The CDR3 sequence is CASSLALYQETQYF. CDR3 DNA sequence: TGTGCCAGCAGCTTAGCGCTATACCAAGAGACCCAGTACTTC.

The chain couples TRBV6-5 to TRBJ1-5, with a possible D match to TRBD1 (5 bases). CDR3 length equals 11 residues. Per germline, CDR1 MNHEY and CDR2 SVGAGI. V shed 8 bases and J shed 11 bases, with 13 bases lying between them. The CDR3 spells CASEVWGAQHF. The CDR3 DNA is TGTGCCAGCGAGGTATGGGGGGCCCAGCATTTT.

The chain recombines TRBV30 with TRBJ2-7, with 7 bases lining up with TRBD1. The CDR3 spans 13 residues. The J segment lost 2 bases and the V segment lost 5 bases, leaving 6 bases of the junction unmatched. Germline V gene sequence: CDR1 GTSNPN, CDR2 SVGIG (reference sequence). This CDR3 is CAWSGQDTYEQYF. The CDR3 nucleotides read TGTGCCTGGTCCGGACAGGATACCTACGAGCAGTACTTC.

The V call is TRBV19, the J call TRBJ2-1; the D gene is possibly TRBD1 (7 bases). CDR1 is LNHDA and CDR2 is SQIVND in the germline V gene (reference sequence). V was cut by 5 bases and J by 2 bases, with 13 bases left in between. The length of the CDR3 is 15 residues. The chain's CDR3 is CASSVQGGTYNEQFF. The CDR3 nucleotides are TGTGCCAGTAGTGTCCAGGGGGGCACCTACAATGAGCAGTTCTTC.

This clone was observed a handful of times. This rearrangement joins TRBV4-3 to TRBJ2-7, with D perhaps matching TRBD2 (7 bases). Trimming pared 4 bases from V and 4 bases from J, leaving 14 bases between. This CDR3 is 14 amino acids long. Per germline, CDR1 LGHNA and CDR2 YSLEER. CDR3 loop: CASSLGGGGYEQYF. CDR3 sequence (DNA): TGCGCCAGCAGCCTAGGCGGGGGCGGGTACGAGCAGTACTTC.

This chain links TRBV28 with TRBJ1-2; the D is unclear. Germline-derived CDR1 and CDR2 are MDHEN and SYDVKM. The CDR3 spans 12 residues. V lost 4 bases and J lost 5, with 8 bases in between. The CDR3 coding sequence is TGTGCCAGCAGTTCTTCAGATTATGGCTACACCTTC. Translated: CASSSSDYGYTF.

The chain joins TRBV21-1 to TRBJ2-1; the DNA was not used to check the table's D call, TRBD2. TRBV21-1 is recorded as a pseudogene. The CDR3 length is 16 residues. The CDR3 protein is CARTTSGASSYNEQFF. DNA of the CDR3: TGTGCCAGGACGACTAGCGGGGCGAGCTCCTACAATGAGCAGTTCTTC.

The chain couples TRBV3-1 (or the pseudogene TRBV3-2) to TRBJ2-2, with 8 nucleotides matching TRBD1. The CDR3 runs 16 residues. The germline V gene encodes CDR1 LGHDT and CDR2 YNNKEL (reference sequence). V trimming: 2 bases; J trimming: 1 base; junction bases outside the gene matches: 3. Here the CDR3 reads CASSQPGTGNTGELFF. CDR3 nucleotides: TGTGCCAGCAGCCAACCCGGGACAGGGAACACCGGGGAGCTGTTTTTT.

The V and J genes are TRBV4-1 and TRBJ1-2, with D perhaps TRBD1 (5 bases). The V gene lost 4 bases and the J gene lost 4 bases, with 10 bases spanning the gap. The germline CDR1 and CDR2 sequences are MGHRA and YSYEKL. CDR3 length: 13 amino acids. CDR3 sequence: CASSPDSFYGYTF. The CDR3 region has the DNA TGCGCCAGCAGCCCCGACAGTTTCTATGGCTACACCTTC.

The chain employs TRBV15 and TRBJ1-4, with TRBD1 matching 11 bases. Looked up from germline, CDR1 is LNHNV and CDR2 is YYDKDF (reference sequence). This CDR3 spans 16 amino acids. With V trimmed by 1 base and J by 8 bases, 6 bases remained unmatched. CDR3 coding DNA: TGTGCCACCAGCAGAGGGACAGGGGGCGCGGTGGAAAAACTGTTTTTT. It codes for CATSRGTGGAVEKLFF. The entire variable domain, with the rest obtained from reference TRBV15 and TRBJ1-4, is as follows: DAMVIQNPRYQVTQFGKPVTLSCSQTLNHNVMYWYQQKSSQAPKLLFHYYDKDFNNEADTPDNFQSRRPNTSFCFLDIRSPGLGDTAMYLCATSRGTGGAVEKLFFGSGTQLSVL.

V gene TRBV28 combines with J gene TRBJ1-6; possibly TRBD1 for D (6 bases). Germline CDR1 reads MDHEN; CDR2 reads SYDVKM. V lost 9 bases and J 7 bases, leaving 16 bases between the germline ends. The CDR3 runs 14 residues. CDR3 loop: CASSRDIKNSPLHF. DNA of the CDR3: TGTGCCAGTAGCCGGGACATTAAGAATTCACCCCTCCACTTT.

As regards this clone: Other DNA sequences in this specimen translate into the identical CDR3. The V and J genes are TRBV5-1 and TRBJ2-1, with a possible D match to TRBD1 (5 bases). The V gene's germline CDR1 is SGHRS and CDR2 YFSETQ. The CDR3 covers 13 residues. V dropped 4 bases and J dropped 3 bases, with 8 bases sitting between them. CDR3: CASSLDSYNEQFF. In DNA form, the CDR3 reads TGCGCCAGCAGCCTAGACAGCTACAATGAGCAGTTCTTC. Full variable domain (missing parts from reference TRBV5-1 and TRBJ2-1): KAGVTQTPRYLIKTRGQQVTLSCSPISGHRSVSWYQQTPGQGLQFLFEYFSETQRNKGNFPGRFSGRQFSNSRSEMNVSTLELGDSALYLCASSLDSYNEQFFGPGTRLTVL.

The chain couples TRBV28 to TRBJ2-1, with D perhaps matching TRBD2 (6 bases). This CDR3 has 15 amino acids. Trimming stripped 3 bases from V and 0 bases from J, with 9 bases between. The V gene's germline CDR1 is MDHEN and CDR2 SYDVKM. CDR3 in DNA: TGTGCCAGCAGTTTGGAGCGGGTCTCCTACAATGAGCAGTTCTTC. Amino acid sequence: CASSLERVSYNEQFF.

This chain joins TRBV28 and TRBJ1-1, with a tentative D call TRBD1 (6 bases). Between the trimmed V and J ends, which lost 6 bases and 5 bases, there was a span of 16 bases. Germline V gives CDR1 MDHEN, CDR2 SYDVKM. The CDR3 length is 14 residues. The CDR3 here is CASSSRGSRTEAFF. CDR3 coding DNA: TGTGCCAGCAGCTCAAGGGGGTCCCGGACTGAAGCTTTCTTT.

This rearrangement joins TRBV18 to TRBJ2-1; a possible D gene is TRBD2 (6 bases). V lost 6 bases to trimming and J lost 7 bases, with 16 bases between them. Looked up from germline, CDR1 is KGHSH and CDR2 is LQKENI. The CDR3 totals 14 residues. Here the CDR3 DNA reads TGTGCCAGCTCGTCTAGCTCGGGGGAAAATGAGCAGTTCTTC. This translates into CASSSSSGENEQFF.